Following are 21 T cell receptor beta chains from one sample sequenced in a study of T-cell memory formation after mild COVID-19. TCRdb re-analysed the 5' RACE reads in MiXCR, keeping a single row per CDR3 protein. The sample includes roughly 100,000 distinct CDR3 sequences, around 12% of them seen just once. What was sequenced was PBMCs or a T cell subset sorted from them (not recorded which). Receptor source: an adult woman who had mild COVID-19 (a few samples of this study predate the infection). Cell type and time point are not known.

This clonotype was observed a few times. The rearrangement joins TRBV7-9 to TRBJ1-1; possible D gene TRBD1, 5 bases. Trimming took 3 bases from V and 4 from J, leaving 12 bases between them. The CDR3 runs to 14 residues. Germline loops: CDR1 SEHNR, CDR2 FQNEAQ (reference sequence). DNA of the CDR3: TGTGCCAGCAGCTTGGGAGGGGCCATCACTGAAGCTTTCTTT. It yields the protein CASSLGGAITEAFF. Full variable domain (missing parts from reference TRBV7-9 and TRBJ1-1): DTGVSQNPRHKITKRGQNVTFRCDPISEHNRLYWYRQTLGQGPEFLTYFQNEAQLEKSRLLSDRFSAERPKGSFSTLEIQRTEQGDSAMYLCASSLGGAITEAFFGQGTRLTVV.

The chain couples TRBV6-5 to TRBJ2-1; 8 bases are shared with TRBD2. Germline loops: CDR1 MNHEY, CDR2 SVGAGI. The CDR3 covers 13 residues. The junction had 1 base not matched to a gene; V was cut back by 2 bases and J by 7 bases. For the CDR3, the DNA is TGTGCCAGCAGTTACGGGACTAGAAATGAGCAGTTCTTC. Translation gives CASSYGTRNEQFF.

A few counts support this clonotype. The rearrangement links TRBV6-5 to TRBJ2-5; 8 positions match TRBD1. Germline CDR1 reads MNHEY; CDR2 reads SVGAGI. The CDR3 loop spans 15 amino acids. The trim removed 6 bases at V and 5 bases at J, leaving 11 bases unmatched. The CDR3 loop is CASSNPRQGMETQYF. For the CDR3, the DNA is TGTGCCAGCAGCAACCCCAGACAGGGGATGGAGACCCAGTACTTC.

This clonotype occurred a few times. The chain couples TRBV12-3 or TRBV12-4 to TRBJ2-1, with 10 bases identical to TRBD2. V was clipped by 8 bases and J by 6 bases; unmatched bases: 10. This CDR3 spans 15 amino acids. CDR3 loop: CASVRGTSVLNEQFF. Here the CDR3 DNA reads TGTGCCAGCGTGAGAGGGACTAGCGTCCTCAATGAGCAGTTCTTC.

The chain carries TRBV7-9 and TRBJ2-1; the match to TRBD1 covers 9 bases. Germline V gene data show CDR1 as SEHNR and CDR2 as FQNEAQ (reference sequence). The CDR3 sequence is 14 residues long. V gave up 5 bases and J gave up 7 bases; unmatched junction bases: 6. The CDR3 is CASSASGTGNEQFF. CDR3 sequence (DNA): TGTGCCAGCAGCGCTTCCGGGACAGGGAATGAGCAGTTCTTC. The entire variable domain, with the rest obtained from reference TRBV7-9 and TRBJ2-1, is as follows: DTGVSQNPRHKITKRGQNVTFRCDPISEHNRLYWYRQTLGQGPEFLTYFQNEAQLEKSRLLSDRFSAERPKGSFSTLEIQRTEQGDSAMYLCASSASGTGNEQFFGPGTRLTVL.

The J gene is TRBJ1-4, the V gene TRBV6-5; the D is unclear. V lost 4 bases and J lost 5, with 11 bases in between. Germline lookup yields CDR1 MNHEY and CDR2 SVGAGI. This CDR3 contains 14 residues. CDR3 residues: CASSFRPINEKLFF. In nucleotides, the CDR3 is TGTGCCAGCAGTTTCCGACCGATAAATGAAAAACTGTTTTTT.

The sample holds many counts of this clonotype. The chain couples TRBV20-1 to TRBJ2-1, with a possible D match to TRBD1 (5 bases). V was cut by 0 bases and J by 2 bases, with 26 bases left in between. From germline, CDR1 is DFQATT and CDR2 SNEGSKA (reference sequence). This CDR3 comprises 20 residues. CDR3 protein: CSARDRPRGIIVGPYNEQFF. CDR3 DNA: TGCAGTGCTAGAGATCGACCTAGGGGAATAATTGTGGGGCCCTACAATGAGCAGTTCTTC.

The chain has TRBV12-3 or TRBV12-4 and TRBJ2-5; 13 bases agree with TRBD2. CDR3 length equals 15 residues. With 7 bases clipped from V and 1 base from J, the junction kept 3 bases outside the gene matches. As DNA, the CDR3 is TGTGCCAGCACCCGGACTAGCGGGAGCCAAGAGACCCAGTACTTC. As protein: CASTRTSGSQETQYF.

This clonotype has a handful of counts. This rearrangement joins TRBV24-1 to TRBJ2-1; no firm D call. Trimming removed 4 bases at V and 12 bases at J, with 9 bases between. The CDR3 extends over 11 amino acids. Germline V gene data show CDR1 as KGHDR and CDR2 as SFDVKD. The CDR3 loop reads CATSELGAQFF. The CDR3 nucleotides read TGTGCCACCAGTGAGCTGGGTGCGCAGTTCTTC.

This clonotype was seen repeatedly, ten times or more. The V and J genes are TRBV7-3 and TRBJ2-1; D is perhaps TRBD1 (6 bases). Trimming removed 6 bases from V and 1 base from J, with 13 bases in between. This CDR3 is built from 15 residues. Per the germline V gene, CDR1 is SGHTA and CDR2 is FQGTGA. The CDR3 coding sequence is TGTGCCAGCAGTCCCATCCAGGGGTCCTACAATGAGCAGTTCTTC. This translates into CASSPIQGSYNEQFF.

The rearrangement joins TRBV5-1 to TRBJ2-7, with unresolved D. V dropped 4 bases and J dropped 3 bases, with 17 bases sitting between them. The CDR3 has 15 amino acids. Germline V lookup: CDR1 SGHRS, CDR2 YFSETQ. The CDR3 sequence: CASSTTGPAYYEQYF. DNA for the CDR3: TGCGCCAGCAGCACGACCGGGCCCGCTTACTACGAGCAGTACTTC. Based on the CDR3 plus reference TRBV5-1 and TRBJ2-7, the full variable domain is KAGVTQTPRYLIKTRGQQVTLSCSPISGHRSVSWYQQTPGQGLQFLFEYFSETQRNKGNFPGRFSGRQFSNSRSEMNVSTLELGDSALYLCASSTTGPAYYEQYFGPGTRLTVT.

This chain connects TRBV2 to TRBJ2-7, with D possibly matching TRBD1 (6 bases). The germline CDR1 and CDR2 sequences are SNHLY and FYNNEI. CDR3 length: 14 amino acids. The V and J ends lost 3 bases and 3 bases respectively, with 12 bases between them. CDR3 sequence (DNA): TGTGCCAGCAGTGAGACAGGAACCCTCTACGAGCAGTACTTC. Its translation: CASSETGTLYEQYF. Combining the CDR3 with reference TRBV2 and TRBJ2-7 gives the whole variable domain EPEVTQTPSHQVTQMGQEVILRCVPISNHLYFYWYRQILGQKVEFLVSFYNNEISEKSEIFDDQFSVERPDGSNFTLKIRSTKLEDSAMYFCASSETGTLYEQYFGPGTRLTVT.

CDR3 in DNA: TGTGCCGGAGGACGATGGGGGAGCACAGATACGCAGTATTTT. It specifies CAGGRWGSTDTQYF. This chain links TRBV6-2 or TRBV6-3 with TRBJ2-3; D possibly matches TRBD1 or TRBD2 (5 bases each). There are 14 residues in the CDR3. Germline assignment: CDR1 MNHEY and CDR2 SVGEGT. Deletions cut 11 bases from V and 0 bases from J, with 15 bases between.

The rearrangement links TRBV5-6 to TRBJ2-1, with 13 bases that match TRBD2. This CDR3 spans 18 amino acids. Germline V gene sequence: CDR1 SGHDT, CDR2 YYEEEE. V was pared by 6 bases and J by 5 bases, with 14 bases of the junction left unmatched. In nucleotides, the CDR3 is TGTGCCAGCACCTCAGGGACTAGCGGGATCGGCCACGACAATGAGCAGTTCTTC. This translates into CASTSGTSGIGHDNEQFF.

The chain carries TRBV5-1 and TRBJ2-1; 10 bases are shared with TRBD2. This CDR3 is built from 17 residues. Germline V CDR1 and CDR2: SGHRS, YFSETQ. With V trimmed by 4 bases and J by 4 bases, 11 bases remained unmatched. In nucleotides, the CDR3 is TGCGCCAGCAGCCCAGCCCCTGGACTAGCGGAATACAATGAGCAGTTCTTC. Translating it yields CASSPAPGLAEYNEQFF. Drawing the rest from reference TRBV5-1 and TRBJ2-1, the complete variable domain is KAGVTQTPRYLIKTRGQQVTLSCSPISGHRSVSWYQQTPGQGLQFLFEYFSETQRNKGNFPGRFSGRQFSNSRSEMNVSTLELGDSALYLCASSPAPGLAEYNEQFFGPGTRLTVL.

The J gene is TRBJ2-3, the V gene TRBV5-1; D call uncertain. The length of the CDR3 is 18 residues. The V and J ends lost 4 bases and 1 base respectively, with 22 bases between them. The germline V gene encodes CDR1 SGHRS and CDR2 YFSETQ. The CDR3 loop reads CASSLVGEVNTGTDTQYF. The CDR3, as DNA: TGCGCCAGCAGCCTGGTAGGCGAAGTAAATACCGGCACAGATACGCAGTATTTT.

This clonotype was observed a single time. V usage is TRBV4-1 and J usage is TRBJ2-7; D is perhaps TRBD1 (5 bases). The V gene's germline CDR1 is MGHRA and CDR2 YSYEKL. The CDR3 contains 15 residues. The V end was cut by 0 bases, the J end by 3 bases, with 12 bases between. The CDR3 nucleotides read TGCGCCAGCAGCCAAGATATAAGGGGCATCTACGAGCAGTACTTC. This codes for CASSQDIRGIYEQYF.

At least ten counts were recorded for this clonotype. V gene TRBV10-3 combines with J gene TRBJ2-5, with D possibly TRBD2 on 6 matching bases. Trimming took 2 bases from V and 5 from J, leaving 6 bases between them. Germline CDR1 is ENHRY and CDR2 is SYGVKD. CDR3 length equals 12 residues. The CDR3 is CAISERGETQYF. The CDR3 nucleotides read TGTGCCATCAGTGAGCGGGGGGAGACCCAGTACTTC.

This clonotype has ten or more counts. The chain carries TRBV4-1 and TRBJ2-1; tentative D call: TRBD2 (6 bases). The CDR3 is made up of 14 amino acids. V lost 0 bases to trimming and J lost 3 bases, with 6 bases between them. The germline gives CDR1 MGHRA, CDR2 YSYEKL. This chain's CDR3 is CASSQERDYNEQFF. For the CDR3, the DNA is TGCGCCAGCAGCCAAGAGCGGGACTACAATGAGCAGTTCTTC.

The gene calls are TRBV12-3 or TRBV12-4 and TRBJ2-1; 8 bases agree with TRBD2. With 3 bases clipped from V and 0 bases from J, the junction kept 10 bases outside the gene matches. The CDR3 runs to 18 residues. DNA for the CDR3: TGTGCCAGCAGTTTGTGGGCTAGCGGGCTAAGCTCCTACAATGAGCAGTTCTTC. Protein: CASSLWASGLSSYNEQFF.

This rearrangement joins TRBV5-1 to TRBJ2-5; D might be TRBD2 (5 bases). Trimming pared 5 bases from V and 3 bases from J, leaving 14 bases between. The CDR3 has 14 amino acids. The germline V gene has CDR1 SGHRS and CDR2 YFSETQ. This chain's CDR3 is CASRSTEGEETQYF. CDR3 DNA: TGCGCCAGCAGGTCGACCGAGGGAGAAGAGACCCAGTACTTC.